Listed below are T cell receptor beta chains from one sample, sequenced in a study of beta chain features in type 1 diabetes. The table came from immunoSEQ multiplex PCR; TCRdb's copy has only in-frame clones and leaves some out. The sample holds roughly 700,000 clones; 13% are singletons and the top ten take 0.022%. Sequencing was performed on naive CD4+ T cells from blood. The origin of the receptors is a man between 18 and 35 years old with type 1 diabetes. Each CDR3 is given with its conserved first and last residue. The D gene is left open where the match is weak. Size is omitted from some rows. Given values are once, few, many or a class for expanded clones.

j_call,clone_size,d_call,v_call,cdr3_aa,cdr3_nt
TRBJ2-5,few,-,TRBV10-3,CAISPGEQETQYF,TGTGCCATCAGCCCCGGGGAGCAAGAGACCCAGTACTTC
TRBJ2-2,few,-,TRBV12-5,CASGSAPQGGPNTGELFF,TGTGCTAGTGGTTCAGCGCCCCAGGGCGGACCGAACACCGGGGAGCTGTTTTTT
TRBJ2-1,few,TRBD1,TRBV5-5,CASSGGQVPNEQFF,TGTGCCAGCAGCGGGGGACAGGTCCCCAATGAGCAGTTCTTC
TRBJ1-1,few,TRBD1,TRBV19,CASSIRTGNTEAFF,TGTGCCAGTAGTATCCGGACAGGGAACACTGAAGCTTTCTTT
TRBJ2-3,-,-,TRBV18,CASSTRQAQTDTQYF,TGTGCCAGCTCAACTAGACAGGCCCAAACAGATACGCAGTATTTT
TRBJ1-2,few,-,TRBV5-1,CASSPIGQTNGYTF,TGCGCCAGCAGCCCGATTGGACAGACCAATGGCTACACCTTC
TRBJ2-3,few,-,TRBV2,CASSVQLGTDTQYF,TGTGCCAGCAGTGTTCAGCTGGGCACAGATACGCAGTATTTT
TRBJ2-1,-,TRBD1,TRBV5-1,CASSLAQGDEQFF,TGCGCCAGCAGCTTGGCCCAGGGGGACGAGCAGTTCTTC
TRBJ1-2,-,-,TRBV4-1,CASSQARGGTGGYTF,TGCGCCAGCAGCCAAGCACGAGGAGGAACTGGAGGCTACACCTTC
TRBJ2-5,-,TRBD1,TRBV15,CATSRERDRGARETQYF,TGTGCCACCAGCAGAGAGCGGGACAGGGGGGCAAGAGAGACCCAGTACTTC
TRBJ2-4,few,-,TRBV6-1,CASSEGIAKNIQYF,TGTGCCAGCAGTGAAGGAATAGCCAAAAACATTCAGTACTTC
TRBJ2-2,few,-,TRBV5-1,CASSLDTGELFF,TGCGCCAGCAGCCTGGACACCGGGGAGCTGTTTTTT
TRBJ1-2,few,-,TRBV2,CASSEAAGTYGYTF,TGTGCCAGCAGTGAAGCAGCAGGGACCTATGGCTACACCTTC
TRBJ1-2,-,-,TRBV30,CAWNGAPTQGGYGYTF,TGTGCCTGGAATGGGGCACCCACACAGGGAGGCTATGGCTACACCTTC
TRBJ2-3,-,-,TRBV7-2,CASHRQTHTDTQYF,TGTGCCAGCCATCGGCAGACCCACACAGATACGCAGTATTTT
TRBJ1-1,-,-,TRBV6-5,CASSYFRQMDTEAFF,TGTGCCAGCAGTTACTTCCGACAGATGGACACTGAAGCTTTCTTT
TRBJ1-1,many,-,TRBV30,CAWIGSGTEAFF,TGTGCCTGGATTGGGAGTGGCACTGAAGCTTTCTTT
TRBJ1-2,-,-,TRBV7-2,CASSPGGPNYGYTF,TGTGCCAGCAGCCCCGGCGGGCCTAACTATGGCTACACCTTC
TRBJ2-3,-,-,TRBV27,CASWGGPYGTDTQYF,TGTGCCAGCTGGGGCGGGCCCTACGGCACAGATACGCAGTATTTT
TRBJ1-6,few,-,TRBV19,CASGARRDSRKGSPLHF,TGTGCCAGTGGGGCGAGGCGTGATTCGAGGAAAGGTTCACCCCTCCACTTT
TRBJ2-2,-,-,TRBV4-1,CASSQDGAGPGELFF,TGTGCCAGCAGCCAAGATGGAGCAGGGCCCGGGGAGCTGTTTTTT
TRBJ2-6,many,-,TRBV15,CATRGSGANVLTF,TGTGCCACCAGGGGCTCTGGGGCCAACGTCCTGACTTTC
TRBJ1-2,-,TRBD1,TRBV30,CAWSSPTGGDGYTF,TGTGCCTGGAGTTCCCCCACAGGGGGCGATGGCTACACCTTC
TRBJ1-1,-,TRBD1,TRBV2,CASSAAAGQPEAFF,TGTGCCAGCAGTGCCGCAGCGGGACAGCCTGAAGCTTTCTTT
TRBJ2-5,few,TRBD1,TRBV4-1,CASSQEAPGQGMSSTQYF,TGCGCCAGCAGCCAAGAAGCCCCCGGACAGGGTATGTCCTCGACCCAGTACTTC
TRBJ2-4,-,-,TRBV5-1,CASSLGTDNGNIQYF,TGCGCCAGCAGCCTCGGGACCGACAACGGGAACATTCAGTACTTC
TRBJ2-3,few,TRBD2,TRBV19,CASRAGAGVTDTQYF,TGTGCCAGTAGAGCGGGAGCGGGGGTCACAGATACGCAGTATTTT
TRBJ1-5,-,-,TRBV5-1,CASSLAQNQPQHF,TGCGCCAGCAGCTTGGCGCAGAATCAGCCCCAGCATTTT
TRBJ2-5,few,-,TRBV10-3,CAITPTRQQETQYF,TGTGCCATCACACCGACACGACAACAAGAGACCCAGTACTTC
TRBJ2-3,few,TRBD1,TRBV5-1,CASSLTGAGPDTQYF,TGCGCCAGCAGCTTAACAGGGGCAGGGCCAGATACGCAGTATTTT
TRBJ2-5,-,-,TRBV30,CAWSSEIQETQYF,TGTGCCTGGAGTTCCGAAATCCAAGAGACCCAGTACTTC
TRBJ2-5,-,TRBD2,TRBV28,CASSLWSSGGTQAQYF,TGTGCCAGCAGTTTATGGTCCAGCGGGGGGACCCAGGCCCAGTACTTC
TRBJ2-5,few,-,TRBV5-6,CASSGTAETQYF,TGTGCCAGCAGCGGGACCGCAGAGACCCAGTACTTC
TRBJ1-2,-,-,TRBV5-1,CASSLALGAGSNYGYTF,TGCGCCAGCAGCTTGGCCCTCGGGGCAGGGAGTAACTATGGCTACACCTTC
TRBJ1-5,few,TRBD1,TRBV7-9,CASSLGQGYQPQHF,TGTGCCAGCAGCTTGGGACAGGGTTATCAGCCCCAGCATTTT
TRBJ1-1,-,TRBD1,TRBV5-1,CASSFDRATEAFF,TGCGCCAGCAGCTTCGACAGGGCCACTGAAGCTTTCTTT
TRBJ2-5,few,-,TRBV5-6,CASSPPALETQYF,TGTGCCAGCAGCCCTCCCGCCCTAGAGACCCAGTACTTC
TRBJ2-6,few,-,TRBV9,CASRRDGANVLTF,TGTGCCAGCAGGAGGGATGGGGCCAACGTCCTGACTTTC
TRBJ2-1,-,-,TRBV5-1,CASSLDGENYNEQFF,TGCGCCAGCAGCTTGGATGGGGAAAACTACAATGAGCAGTTCTTC
TRBJ2-5,-,-,TRBV7-6,CASSYGTPQETQYF,TGTGCCAGCAGCTACGGGACACCGCAAGAGACCCAGTACTTC
TRBJ1-1,-,-,TRBV11-2,CASSFGGRRAFF,TGTGCCAGCAGCTTTGGGGGCCGGCGAGCTTTCTTT
TRBJ2-2,few,-,TRBV30,CAWGGQGDTGELFF,TGTGCCTGGGGAGGGCAGGGGGACACCGGGGAGCTGTTTTTT
TRBJ2-7,few,-,TRBV7-9,CASSLAGTLSYEQYF,TGTGCCAGCAGCTTAGCCGGGACCCTCTCCTACGAGCAGTACTTC
TRBJ2-2,-,-,TRBV9,CASSPSLRGVLPTGTGELFF,TGTGCCAGCAGCCCCTCCCTGAGGGGGGTTTTACCCACTGGCACCGGGGAGCTGTTTTTT
TRBJ1-2,few,-,TRBV7-2,CASSSQAGTQNGYTF,TGTGCCAGCAGCTCACAGGCTGGGACACAAAATGGCTACACCTTC
TRBJ1-2,few,TRBD1,TRBV4-1,CASSPDRDVYGYTF,TGCGCCAGCAGCCCTGACAGGGACGTCTATGGCTACACCTTC
TRBJ1-1,-,-,TRBV5-4,CASSLSATDTEAFF,TGTGCCAGCAGCTTGTCCGCCACGGACACTGAAGCTTTCTTT
TRBJ2-3,few,TRBD2,TRBV6-6,CASSYGGGADTQYF,TGTGCCAGCAGTTACGGCGGGGGGGCAGATACGCAGTATTTT
TRBJ1-6,few,TRBD1,TRBV4-1,CASSQDRSGGGSPLHF,TGCGCCAGCAGCCAAGATAGGTCAGGGGGCGGTTCACCCCTCCACTTT
TRBJ1-1,few,-,TRBV29-1,CSAQRNTEAFF,TGCAGCGCTCAGAGGAACACTGAAGCTTTCTTT
TRBJ1-3,-,-,TRBV5-4,CASSTRDGGNTIYF,TGTGCCAGCAGCACGAGGGACGGTGGAAACACCATATATTTT
TRBJ1-5,-,-,TRBV18,CASSPGGDQPQHF,TGTGCCAGCTCACCAGGAGGGGATCAGCCCCAGCATTTT
TRBJ1-2,few,-,TRBV28,CASRETGLGYGYTF,TGTGCCAGCAGAGAAACAGGGCTAGGGTATGGCTACACCTTC
TRBJ2-3,few,-,TRBV2,CASSEGERPDTQYF,TGTGCCAGCAGTGAAGGGGAGCGGCCCGATACGCAGTATTTT